The 28 T cell receptor beta chains below all came from one sample that was sequenced in a study of beta chain features in type 1 diabetes. Expressed TCRB transcripts were sequenced after all isolated RNA was converted to cDNA. Produced via immunoSEQ multiplex PCR; TCRdb's table is partial and in-frame only. The table records roughly 380,000 clones, around a fifth of them present only once. Source material: naive CD4+ T cells from blood. These receptors came from a woman aged 18-29 years in good health.

This clone has a handful of counts. This chain links TRBV7-9 with TRBJ2-7, with TRBD1 matching over 12 bases. J lost 5 bases, V lost 3 bases, and 5 bases had no gene match. Germline values: CDR1 SEHNR, CDR2 FQNEAQ (reference sequence). The CDR3 totals 15 residues. In DNA form, the CDR3 reads TGTGCCAGCAGCTTTCGGGACAGGGGGCCGGACGAGCAGTACTTC. This gives the protein CASSFRDRGPDEQYF.

This clone has a count of ten or more. The V and J genes are TRBV29-1 and TRBJ2-7; 7 nucleotides align to TRBD1. This CDR3 has 13 residues. The V gene's germline CDR1 is SQVTM and CDR2 ANQGSEA. V trimming: 7 bases; J trimming: 3 bases; junction bases outside the gene matches: 9. The CDR3 sequence: CSGGLGQNYEQYF. For the CDR3, the DNA is TGCAGCGGGGGCTTGGGACAGAACTACGAGCAGTACTTC.

V usage is TRBV5-1 and J usage is TRBJ2-1; D unresolved. V was cut by 0 bases and J by 4 bases, with 8 bases left in between. This CDR3 is 14 amino acids long. Germline CDR1 SGHRS, CDR2 YFSETQ. The CDR3 nucleotides are TGCGCCAGCAGCTTGGTAAAGCCATACAATGAGCAGTTCTTC. Translated, it gives CASSLVKPYNEQFF.

V is TRBV7-2 and J is TRBJ2-5; weak D call: TRBD2 (8 bases). Trimming removed 4 bases at V and 5 bases at J, with 20 bases between. The CDR3 consists of 16 residues. Germline V gene data show CDR1 as SGHTA and CDR2 as FQGNSA. The CDR3 DNA follows: TGTGCCAGCAGCTGGACTAGCCAGGGGGGCCGGGAGACCCAGTACTTC. This codes for CASSWTSQGGRETQYF.

The chain recombines TRBV11-2 with TRBJ1-5, with TRBD1 matching over 8 bases. Germline CDR1 reads SGHAT; CDR2 reads FQNNGV. V gave up 4 bases and J gave up 5 bases; unmatched junction bases: 4. The CDR3 length is 14 residues. CDR3 sequence reads: CASSSQGGDQPQHF. CDR3 coding DNA: TGTGCCAGCAGCTCACAGGGGGGGGATCAGCCCCAGCATTTT. The full variable domain, with the rest looked up from reference TRBV11-2 and TRBJ1-5, is EAGVAQSPRYKIIEKRQSVAFWCNPISGHATLYWYQQILGQGPKLLIQFQNNGVVDDSQLPKDRFSAERLKGVDSTLKIQPAKLEDSAVYLCASSSQGGDQPQHFGDGTRLSIL.

V and J are TRBV6-1 and TRBJ2-3; D is perhaps TRBD1 (5 bases). The CDR3 has 13 residues. Deletions cut 5 bases from V and 6 bases from J, with 12 bases between. Germline CDR1 MNHNS, CDR2 SASEGT. In DNA, the CDR3 is TGTGCCAGCAGTTTTTCAGGGTCGGATACGCAGTATTTT. This translates into CASSFSGSDTQYF.

V is TRBV6-1 and J is TRBJ1-1; D might be TRBD1 (6 bases). This CDR3 comprises 13 residues. The V gene's germline CDR1 is MNHNS and CDR2 SASEGT. The V end was cut by 11 bases, the J end by 0 bases, with 13 bases between. CDR3 bases: TGTGCCTTAATGACAGGAATGAACACTGAAGCTTTCTTT. It is translated as CALMTGMNTEAFF.

This clone was seen a handful of times. The CDR3 sequence is CASSTQGTNYGYTF. The DNA for the CDR3 is TGTGCCAGCAGCACCCAGGGGACTAACTATGGCTACACCTTC. The genes are TRBV4-2 and TRBJ1-2, with a weak D call TRBD1 (6 bases). Germline loops: CDR1 LGHNA, CDR2 YNFKEQ. CDR3 length: 14 amino acids. V lost 5 bases and J 0 bases, leaving 10 bases between the germline ends.

The chain joins TRBV30 to TRBJ2-2, with TRBD2 as a possible D gene (7 bases). This CDR3 comprises 17 residues. In germline, CDR1 is GTSNPN, CDR2 SVGIG (reference sequence). V was clipped by 3 bases and J by 7 bases, with 24 bases between them. The CDR3 DNA reads as TGTGCCTGGAGCCCCGGAGGACGAGGGGGGGCAATCGGGGAGCTGTTTTTT. Protein sequence: CAWSPGGRGGAIGELFF.

This chain connects TRBV5-1 to TRBJ2-1; 7 nucleotides agree with TRBD2. The J segment lost 8 bases and the V segment lost 7 bases, leaving 12 bases of the junction unmatched. The CDR3 is 14 residues long. Germline V gene lookup returns CDR1 SGHRS and CDR2 YFSETQ. CDR3 nucleotide sequence: TGCGCCAGCTGGACGAGCGGGGTTAACGATGAGCAGTTCTTC. Translating gives CASWTSGVNDEQFF.

The rearrangement uses TRBV7-9 and TRBJ1-2; D is undetermined. The CDR3 length is 14 residues. Per the germline V gene, CDR1 is SEHNR and CDR2 is FQNEAQ (reference sequence). V gave up 5 bases and J gave up 8 bases, with 18 bases separating them. Here the CDR3 DNA reads TGTGCCAGCAGCGGCCATACTCAAAAGCGGGGCTACACCTTC. Residues: CASSGHTQKRGYTF.

In DNA form, the CDR3 reads TGCGCCAGCAGCTTGGCGACAGGCGACTATGGCTACACCTTC. Translated: CASSLATGDYGYTF. V gene TRBV5-1 combines with J gene TRBJ1-2; D perhaps matches TRBD1 (6 bases). CDR1 is SGHRS, CDR2 YFSETQ, per germline. The CDR3 runs to 14 residues. Trimming took 0 bases from V and 3 from J, leaving 9 bases between them.

This clone was found a few times. The genes are TRBV29-1 and TRBJ2-5; the match to TRBD1 covers 7 bases. CDR1 and CDR2 (germline): SQVTM, ANQGSEA. The CDR3 is made up of 13 amino acids. Trimming removed 6 bases from V and 1 base from J; junction bases left unmatched: 5. This CDR3 is CSVNRGFQETQYF. CDR3 sequence (DNA): TGCAGCGTCAACAGGGGATTCCAAGAGACCCAGTACTTC.

The rearrangement joins TRBV30 to TRBJ1-6, with a weak D call TRBD1 (5 bases). The CDR3 runs 12 residues. CDR1 GTSNPN and CDR2 SVGIG come from the germline V gene (reference sequence). V shed 8 bases and J shed 9 bases, with 14 bases lying between them. The CDR3 is CAGGSMGSPLHF. As DNA, the CDR3 is TGTGCCGGGGGGTCTATGGGTTCACCCCTCCACTTT.

This clone was found a few times. The chain carries TRBV5-1 and TRBJ1-5; the D is unclear. The CDR3 consists of 13 residues. Germline CDR1 is SGHRS and CDR2 is YFSETQ. V dropped 6 bases and J dropped 3 bases, with 10 bases sitting between them. The CDR3 spells CASTKSVNQPQHF. CDR3 nucleotide sequence: TGCGCCAGCACCAAATCAGTCAATCAGCCCCAGCATTTT.

This clone was detected only a few times. V and J are TRBV7-9 and TRBJ1-2; the match to TRBD1 covers 7 bases. The J segment lost 5 bases and the V segment lost 5 bases, leaving 8 bases of the junction unmatched. CDR3 length: 14 amino acids. Germline loops: CDR1 SEHNR, CDR2 FQNEAQ (reference sequence). CDR3 loop: CASSLGTVTYGYTF. The CDR3 nucleotides read TGTGCCAGCAGCCTCGGGACAGTGACGTATGGCTACACCTTC.

V is TRBV7-9 and J is TRBJ1-2; D remains ambiguous. Per germline, CDR1 SEHNR and CDR2 FQNEAQ (reference sequence). The CDR3 has 17 residues. Trimming cost V 0 bases and J 0 bases, with 14 bases left between them. In DNA form, the CDR3 reads TGTGCCAGCAGCTTAGCGAGGAGAACGGCAGCTAACTATGGCTACACCTTC. This encodes CASSLARRTAANYGYTF.

The J gene is TRBJ1-2, the V gene TRBV4-2; 10 bases map to TRBD1. V dropped 4 bases and J dropped 7; count of bases not matched to a gene: 6. Germline loops: CDR1 LGHNA, CDR2 YNFKEQ. CDR3 length: 14 amino acids. CDR3 nucleotides: TGTGCCAGCAGCCCAATGACAGGGGGCTCTGGCTACACCTTC. Its translation is CASSPMTGGSGYTF.

The V gene is TRBV18, the J gene TRBJ2-7; D call uncertain. Germline assignment: CDR1 KGHSH and CDR2 LQKENI. Trimming left V 3 bases short and J 4 bases short, with 10 bases between. This CDR3 is built from 13 residues. The chain's CDR3 is CASSPQNEYEQYF. In nucleotides, the CDR3 is TGTGCCAGCTCACCGCAGAATGAATACGAGCAGTACTTC.

The chain recombines TRBV11-2 with TRBJ2-2, with D maybe TRBD1 (6 bases). Trimming pared 5 bases from V and 7 bases from J, leaving 17 bases between. The CDR3 consists of 15 residues. The germline V gene has CDR1 SGHAT and CDR2 FQNNGV. CDR3 loop: CASSPIQGKGGELFF. In nucleotides, the CDR3 is TGTGCCAGCAGCCCAATCCAGGGGAAGGGCGGGGAGCTGTTTTTT.

V is TRBV19 and J is TRBJ1-2; D gene unclear. The V gene's germline CDR1 is LNHDA and CDR2 SQIVND (reference sequence). V shed 5 bases and J shed 2 bases, with 12 bases lying between them. This CDR3 spans 14 amino acids. The CDR3 DNA reads as TGTGCCAGTAGTGTCTCAGGTGGGAACTATGGCTACACCTTC. This gives the protein CASSVSGGNYGYTF.

In this sample, this clone turned up a few times. The same CDR3 is also encoded by other DNA sequences in this sample. The chain is built from TRBV18 and TRBJ2-1; 9 bases match TRBD1. The V and J ends lost 4 bases and 7 bases, in that order; junction bases with no gene match: 2. Germline V gene sequence: CDR1 KGHSH, CDR2 LQKENI. This CDR3 comprises 13 residues. The CDR3 region is CASSLGQGNEQFF. The CDR3 bases are TGTGCCAGCTCACTGGGACAGGGAAATGAGCAGTTCTTC.

The chain recombines TRBV5-5 with TRBJ2-1; D perhaps matches TRBD2 (7 bases). Germline CDR1 SGHKS, CDR2 YYEKEE (reference sequence). The CDR3 runs 18 residues. The V gene lost 4 bases and the J gene lost 2 bases, with 22 bases spanning the gap. This CDR3 reads CASSTTGPGGVPYNEQFF. CDR3 in DNA: TGTGCCAGCAGCACAACAGGGCCGGGGGGAGTTCCCTACAATGAGCAGTTCTTC.

This clone was seen a few times. This sample also contains other DNA sequences that code for the same CDR3. The rearrangement links TRBV6-5 to TRBJ1-1, with D possibly TRBD1 on 5 matching bases. Germline V gene lookup returns CDR1 MNHEY and CDR2 SVGAGI. This CDR3 has 14 residues. Deletions cut 0 bases from V and 1 base from J, with 6 bases between. As DNA, the CDR3 is TGTGCCAGCAGTTACTCCCAGGGGAACACTGAAGCTTTCTTT. It encodes CASSYSQGNTEAFF.

CDR3 DNA: TGTGCCAGCAGCTCCCACTCCATGAACACCGGGGAGCTGTTTTTT. Translating it yields CASSSHSMNTGELFF. The V call is TRBV13, the J call TRBJ2-2; D not certain. The CDR3 covers 15 residues. Trimming removed 4 bases at V and 1 base at J, with 10 bases between. CDR1 is PRHDT, CDR2 FYEKMQ, per germline (reference sequence). Full variable domain (remainder filled in from reference TRBV13 and TRBJ2-2): AAGVIQSPRHLIKEKRETATLKCYPIPRHDTVYWYQQGPGQDPQFLISFYEKMQSDKGSIPDRFSAQQFSDYHSELNMSSLELGDSALYFCASSSHSMNTGELFFGEGSRLTVL.

The chain joins TRBV2 to TRBJ2-2; D remains ambiguous. Trimming cost V 6 bases and J 4 bases, with 9 bases left between them. The CDR3 length is 13 residues. Germline CDR1 is SNHLY and CDR2 is FYNNEI. As DNA, the CDR3 is TGTGCCAGCAGACCACAGTTCACCGGGGAGCTGTTTTTT. It yields the protein CASRPQFTGELFF.

This clone has more than one count but fewer than ten. The chain links TRBV4-2 to TRBJ1-1, with D hard to call. Between the trimmed V and J ends, which lost 1 base and 1 base, there was a span of 7 bases. This CDR3 has 14 residues. CDR1 LGHNA and CDR2 YNFKEQ come from the germline V gene. CDR3: CASSQVSENTEAFF. CDR3 sequence (DNA): TGTGCCAGCAGCCAAGTAAGCGAGAACACTGAAGCTTTCTTT.

This clone was seen a few times. The same CDR3 is also encoded by other DNA sequences in this sample. The rearrangement uses TRBV5-1 and TRBJ2-6, with D unresolved. This CDR3 is built from 14 residues. V lost 4 bases and J 0 bases, leaving 5 bases between the germline ends. Germline CDR1 and CDR2: SGHRS and YFSETQ. The CDR3 loop is CASSLLSGANVLTF. The CDR3 DNA sequence: TGCGCCAGCAGCCTCCTCTCTGGGGCCAACGTCCTGACTTTC.